This entry describes one TCR beta chain. The sample is drawn from a study of blood T cell repertoires in COVID-19. Study details: COVID-19 samples, acute and convalescent, were from the United States, Italy and Spain.

Authors' analysis steps: Amplification with reference gene primers provided the estimates of nucleated cell counts. The data were produced by immunoSEQ multiplex PCR, yet TCRdb's version contains in-frame clones alone and is incomplete. The V and J calls and clone size are taken from that table; D and trimming were inferred from the DNA. Here the sample spans 150,000 to 200,000 clones, 87% being singletons. V lost 0 bases, J lost 2 bases, and 19 bases lay in between. CDR1 is SGDLS and CDR2 is YYNGEE in the germline V gene. The CDR3 spans 18 residues. The sample taken for sequencing was peripheral blood. The chain joins TRBV9 to TRBJ2-3; D might be TRBD2 (6 bases). The origin of this receptor is a man between 60 and 70 years old with active or convalescent COVID-19. This CDR3 reads CASSVEFLGGRNTDTQYF. The CDR3 DNA follows: TGTGCCAGCAGCGTAGAGTTCTTGGGAGGACGAAACACAGATACGCAGTATTTT.